This T cell receptor (beta chain) emerged from a study of cytomegalovirus exposure and HLA in healthy donors. Whole-study results and caveats: Subsequent analysis revealed that first-cohort TCR clusters tended to co-occur in the approximately 120 validation repertoires. The study flagged roughly 160 TCR beta chains as cytomegalovirus-associated. Specificity for CMV antigens was confirmed in vitro for a few of the CMV-associated chains.

Here immunoSEQ multiplex PCR was the method, and the copy in TCRdb shows in-frame clones only, minus some. The top ten clones hold about 7.9% of a sample with more than 130,000 clones, 88% of them seen once. A note on this clone: No antigen is known for it.

While the first cohort had 600 to 800 subjects, the donors belonged to the separate validation cohort of over a hundred subjects. The CDR3 consists of 15 residues. CDR1 and CDR2 from the germline V gene are MNHNS and SASEGT. V was clipped by 7 bases and J by 0 bases, with 15 bases between them. The chain has TRBV6-1 and TRBJ1-1, with D tentatively TRBD1 (6 bases). The sample was PBMCs. This clonotype was sampled from a woman between 18 and 29 years old in good health and CMV-seropositive. The CDR3 reads CASILGGHMNTEAFF. CDR3 coding DNA: TGTGCCAGCATTCTAGGGGGACATATGAACACTGAAGCTTTCTTT.